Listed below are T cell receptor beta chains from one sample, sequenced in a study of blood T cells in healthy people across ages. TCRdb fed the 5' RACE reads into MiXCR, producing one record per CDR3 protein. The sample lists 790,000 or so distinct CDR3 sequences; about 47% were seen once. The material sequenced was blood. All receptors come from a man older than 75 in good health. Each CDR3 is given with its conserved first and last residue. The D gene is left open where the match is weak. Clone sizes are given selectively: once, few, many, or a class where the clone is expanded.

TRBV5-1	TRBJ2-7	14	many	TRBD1	TGCGCCAGCGCCGGACAGGGTCTACCGGGCGAGCAGTACTTC	CASAGQGLPGEQYF
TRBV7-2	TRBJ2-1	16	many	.	TGTGCCAGCAGCTTAGGAGGGGTAGGGTGGTCAAATGAGCAGTTCTTC	CASSLGGVGWSNEQFF
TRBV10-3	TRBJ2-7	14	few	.	TGTGCCATCAGAATGACAGCGAGCTCCTACGAGCAGTACTTC	CAIRMTASSYEQYF
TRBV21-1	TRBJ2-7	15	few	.	TGTGCCAGCAGCAAAACGACTGCGGGGGCGTACGAGCAGTACTTC	CASSKTTAGAYEQYF
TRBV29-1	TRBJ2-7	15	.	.	TGCAGCGTTGAACTCCCACGGAACCCCACCTACGAGCAGTACTTC	CSVELPRNPTYEQYF
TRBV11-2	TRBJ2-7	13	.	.	TGTGCCAGCAGCCCCCCGGGAAGGAACGAGCAGTACTTC	CASSPPGRNEQYF
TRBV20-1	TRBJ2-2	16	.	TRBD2	TGCAGTGCTAGAGCTAGCGGGAGTATCAACACCGGGGAGCTGTTTTTT	CSARASGSINTGELFF
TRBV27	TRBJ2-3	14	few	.	TGTGCCAGCAGTCCTAACCAGATTTTAGATACGCAGTATTTT	CASSPNQILDTQYF
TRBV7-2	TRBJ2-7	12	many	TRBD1	TGTGCCACCAGACAGGGGGCCTACGAGCAGTACTTC	CATRQGAYEQYF
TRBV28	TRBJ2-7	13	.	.	TGTGCCAGCAGTTTATATTCCTTCTACGAGCAGTACTTC	CASSLYSFYEQYF
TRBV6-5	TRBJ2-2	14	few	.	TGTGCCAGCAGTTCATTCGGAGACGTCGGGGAGCTGTTTTTT	CASSSFGDVGELFF
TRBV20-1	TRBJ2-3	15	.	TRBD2	TGCAGTGCGCCCCGACTAGCGGGAGTGGGAGATACGCAGTATTTT	CSAPRLAGVGDTQYF
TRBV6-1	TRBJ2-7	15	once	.	TGTGCCAGCAGTGAACGACGGGCAGGGCCCTACGAGCAGTACTTC	CASSERRAGPYEQYF
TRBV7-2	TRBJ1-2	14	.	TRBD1	TGTGCCAGCAGCCGAGGGACAGGGGGCTTTGGCTACACCTTC	CASSRGTGGFGYTF
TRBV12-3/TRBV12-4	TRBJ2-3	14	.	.	TGTGCCAGCAGGAGCCCCGTGGGGCGGGATACGCAGTATTTT	CASRSPVGRDTQYF
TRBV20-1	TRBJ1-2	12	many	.	TGCAGTGTCAAGGGAATGAACTATGGCTACACCTTC	CSVKGMNYGYTF
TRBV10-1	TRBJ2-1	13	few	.	TGCGCCAGCATGGGGGCCAACGGGAATGAGCAGTTCTTC	CASMGANGNEQFF
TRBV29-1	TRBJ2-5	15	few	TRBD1	TGCAGCGTGGATGAAACAGGGGTGGGCCAAGAGACCCAGTACTTC	CSVDETGVGQETQYF
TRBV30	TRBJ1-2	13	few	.	TGTGCCTGGGAAGCAGGAAGTAACTATGGCTACACCTTC	CAWEAGSNYGYTF
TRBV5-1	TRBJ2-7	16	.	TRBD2	TGCGCCAGCAGCTTACTAGCGGGAGTAGGCGGCGATGAGCAGTACTTC	CASSLLAGVGGDEQYF
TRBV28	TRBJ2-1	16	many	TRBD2	TGTGCCAGCAGTTTGGGGACTAGCGGGACATACAATGAGCAGTTCTTC	CASSLGTSGTYNEQFF
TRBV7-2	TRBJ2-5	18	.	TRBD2	TGTGCCAGCAACCGAAACCTTGGACTAGCGGGAGTAAGTAATGAGCAGTACTTC	CASNRNLGLAGVSNEQYF
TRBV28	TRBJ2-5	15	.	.	TGTGCCAGCAGAACCCCCCCCCGGACATTGGAGACCCAGTACTTC	CASRTPPRTLETQYF
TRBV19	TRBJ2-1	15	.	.	TGTGCCAGTAGTATGGGGCGGATAAATAACAATGAGCAGTTCTTC	CASSMGRINNNEQFF
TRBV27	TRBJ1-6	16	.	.	TGTGCCAGCAGTTTATCTTCCGGGGCGGATAATTCACCCCTCCACTTT	CASSLSSGADNSPLHF
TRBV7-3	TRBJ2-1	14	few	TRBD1	TGTGCCAGCACATGGGACAGATCCTACAATGAGCAGTTCTTC	CASTWDRSYNEQFF
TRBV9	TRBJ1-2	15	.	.	TGTGCCAGCAGTTTAGACGGGTCAAGGGGTTATGGCTACACCTTC	CASSLDGSRGYGYTF
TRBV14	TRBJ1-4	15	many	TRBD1	TGTGCCAGCAGCCCAACCGGGACAGGCAATGAAAAACTGTTTTTT	CASSPTGTGNEKLFF
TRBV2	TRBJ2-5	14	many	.	TGTGCCAGCAGTGAATACGTCCCCCCAGAGACCCAGTACTTC	CASSEYVPPETQYF
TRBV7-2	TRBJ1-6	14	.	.	TGTGCCAGCAGCTCCGGGACGGATTATTCACCCCTCCACTTT	CASSSGTDYSPLHF
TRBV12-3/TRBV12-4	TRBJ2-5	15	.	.	TGTGCCAGCAGCCGAATGGGAGCCCACCAAGAGACCCAGTACTTC	CASSRMGAHQETQYF
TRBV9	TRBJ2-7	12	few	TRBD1	TGTGCCAGCAGAGGACAGGGTCCAGAGCAGTACTTC	CASRGQGPEQYF
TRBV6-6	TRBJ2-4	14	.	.	TGTGCCAGCAGTTACTCAGACTCCCGGAACACTCAGTACTTC	CASSYSDSRNTQYF
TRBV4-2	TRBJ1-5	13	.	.	TGTGCCAGCAGCCAATCGGAGCCTCAGCCCCAGCATTTT	CASSQSEPQPQHF
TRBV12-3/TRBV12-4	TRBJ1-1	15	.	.	TGTGCCAGCAGCGACACACGACATCCGAGCACTGAAGCTTTCTTT	CASSDTRHPSTEAFF
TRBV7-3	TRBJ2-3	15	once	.	TGTGCCAGCAGCTTAAAGGGTGGGAGCACAGATACGCAGTATTTT	CASSLKGGSTDTQYF
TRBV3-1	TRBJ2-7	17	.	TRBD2	TGTGCCAGCAGCCAAGATCTAGGGACTAGCGGGAGTAATGGGCAGTACTTC	CASSQDLGTSGSNGQYF
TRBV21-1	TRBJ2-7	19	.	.	TGTGCCAGCCCAAGCAGGACGGAAGATAGCAGGAGGGTTAACTACGAGCAGTACTTC	CASPSRTEDSRRVNYEQYF
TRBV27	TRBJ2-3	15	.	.	TGTGCCAGCAGTTCTACACCCTTTCCGGGAGATACGCAGTATTTT	CASSSTPFPGDTQYF
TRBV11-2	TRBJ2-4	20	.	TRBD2	TGTGCCAGCAGCTTAGCCCCTCCTGGGACTAGCGGAGAAGCCAAAAACATTCAGTACTTC	CASSLAPPGTSGEAKNIQYF
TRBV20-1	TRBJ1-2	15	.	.	TGCAGTGCACTCCTTCGGGACCATGGACCGTATGGCTACACCTTC	CSALLRDHGPYGYTF
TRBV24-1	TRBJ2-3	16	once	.	TGTGCCACCAGTGGGTATGGCAGGACGTACACAGATACGCAGTATTTT	CATSGYGRTYTDTQYF